This section outlines one T cell receptor (beta chain) sequence together with its context. V gave up 3 bases and J gave up 4 bases, with 12 bases separating them. CDR3 length: 14 residues. The germline V gene encodes CDR1 MNHNS and CDR2 SASEGT. These data originate in a study of blood T cell repertoires in COVID-19. Source study methods: Reference gene primer amplification gave estimated nucleated cell counts. Sequenced by immunoSEQ multiplex PCR; TCRdb stores in-frame clones only, minus some. V, J and clone size derive from that table, while D and trimming were established from the DNA sequence. The sample lists roughly 220,000 clones; around 81% were seen once. The study drew participants aged about 18 to 89 years from some 23 US areas. Researchers sorted participants into cohorts using their self-reported clinical history.

The sequence derives from a man younger than 45 with acute COVID-19. The sample taken for sequencing was PBMCs or T cells enriched from blood (not recorded which). V and J are TRBV6-1 and TRBJ1-2; TRBD1 is a possible D gene (6 bases). CDR3 in amino acids: CASSDDGRGYGYTF. In DNA, the CDR3 is TGTGCCAGCAGTGACGATGGCAGGGGCTATGGCTACACCTTC.